The next 8 T cell receptor beta chains were all read from a single sample in a study of blood T cell repertoires in COVID-19. Sequenced by immunoSEQ multiplex PCR; TCRdb stores in-frame clones only, minus some. Seen here are some 200,000 clones, roughly 81% observed once, and the top ten hold 2.9%. The sample was peripheral blood. The source is a man aged 50-60 years who had recovered from COVID-19.

The chain couples TRBV28 to TRBJ1-2, with TRBD1 matching 9 bases. The CDR3 is 14 residues long. With 4 bases clipped from V and 7 bases from J, the junction kept 7 bases outside the gene matches. Germline loops: CDR1 MDHEN, CDR2 SYDVKM. As DNA, the CDR3 is TGTGCCAGCAGTTGGGGGACAGGGAAGCGTGGCTACACCTTC. It is translated as CASSWGTGKRGYTF.

The chain couples TRBV27 to TRBJ2-7, with TRBD2 identical over 13 bases. CDR1 is MNHEY, CDR2 SMNVEV, per germline (reference sequence). The V and J ends lost 5 bases and 6 bases, in that order; junction bases with no gene match: 13. This CDR3 contains 17 residues. CDR3 nucleotide sequence: TGTGCCAGCAGTAGAAAACTAGCGGGAGGGGGTGGAGGCGAGCAGTACTTC. Amino acids: CASSRKLAGGGGGEQYF.

This clone came up a few times. Written as DNA, the CDR3 is TGTGCCAGCTCACCGGGGCGAGGGGGCGCCGATGGCTACACCTTC. Encoded protein: CASSPGRGGADGYTF. The V and J genes are TRBV18 and TRBJ1-2; 7 bases map to TRBD1. J was trimmed by 6 bases and V by 3 bases; bases with no gene match: 10. The CDR3 is made up of 15 amino acids. Germline loops: CDR1 KGHSH, CDR2 LQKENI.

This clone was seen once. This rearrangement joins TRBV27 to TRBJ2-3; 7 bases match TRBD1. The CDR3 has 14 amino acids. Trimming cost V 6 bases and J 2 bases; bases outside gene matches: 5. Looked up from germline, CDR1 is MNHEY and CDR2 is SMNVEV (reference sequence). This chain's CDR3 is CASRGTENTDTQYF. The DNA for the CDR3 is TGTGCCAGCAGGGGGACAGAGAACACAGATACGCAGTATTTT.

The chain employs TRBV27 and TRBJ2-1, with 8 bases that match TRBD2. Germline lookup yields CDR1 MNHEY and CDR2 SMNVEV (reference sequence). This CDR3 spans 15 amino acids. V lost 2 bases to trimming and J lost 4 bases; unmatched junction nucleotides: 4. The CDR3 DNA sequence: TGTGCCAGCAGTTTAGGGGCTAGCGGGTACAATGAGCAGTTCTTC. It translates to CASSLGASGYNEQFF.

This chain joins TRBV29-1 and TRBJ2-7, with TRBD2 matching over 14 bases. J gave up 13 bases and V 0 bases, and 14 bases lay outside the gene matches. The CDR3 contains 16 residues. In germline, CDR1 is SQVTM, CDR2 ANQGSEA. CDR3 amino acids: CSVEDCGLGLAGVGYF. The CDR3, as DNA: TGCAGCGTTGAAGATTGCGGGTTGGGACTAGCGGGAGTGGGTTACTTC.

The chain links TRBV9 to TRBJ2-3, with D perhaps TRBD2 (6 bases). Germline CDR1 and CDR2: SGDLS and YYNGEE. CDR3 length: 16 amino acids. Deletions cut 3 bases from V and 1 base from J, with 15 bases between. CDR3 nucleotides: TGTGCCAGCAGCGCTTGGGGCGGGACGGGCACAGATACGCAGTATTTT. Translated: CASSAWGGTGTDTQYF.

For this clone: Its ends do not fully match the called genes, so a read error is possible. This rearrangement joins TRBV3-1 (or the pseudogene TRBV3-2) to TRBJ2-5; 9 nucleotides agree with TRBD2. Germline V gives CDR1 LGHDT, CDR2 YNNKEL (reference sequence). The CDR3 is 20 amino acids. As DNA, the CDR3 is TGTGCCAGCAGCCAAGTCGGGGAGTTAGCGGGAGAAATCCCAAGAGAGGCCCAGTACTTC. Amino acid sequence: CASSQVGELAGEIPREAQYF.